This entry lists 30 T cell receptor beta chains sequenced from one sample in a study of identical twins. Using its own MiXCR run on the 5' RACE reads, TCRdb lists one record per CDR3 protein. Of some 440,000 distinct CDR3 sequences in the sample, 20% to 25% were seen once. These data also featured in a second study, about T cells expressing NK-cell markers.

Sequenced sample: CD4+ T cells sorted from blood. These TCRs come from a woman under 30 in good health.

The chain joins TRBV7-9 to TRBJ1-6; D uncertain. The CDR3 runs to 16 residues. Germline CDR1 is SEHNR and CDR2 is FQNEAQ (reference sequence). The V gene lost 5 bases and the J gene lost 7 bases, with 18 bases spanning the gap. The CDR3 DNA reads as TGTGCCAGCAGCCCAAGGCTTGGCAGAGAAAATTCACCCCTCCACTTT. Protein: CASSPRLGRENSPLHF. The whole variable domain, remainder taken from reference TRBV7-9 and TRBJ1-6, is DTGVSQNPRHKITKRGQNVTFRCDPISEHNRLYWYRQTLGQGPEFLTYFQNEAQLEKSRLLSDRFSAERPKGSFSTLEIQRTEQGDSAMYLCASSPRLGRENSPLHFGNGTRLTVT.

A few counts support this clonotype. The chain uses TRBV20-1 and TRBJ2-1; D is unclear. Germline CDR1 is DFQATT and CDR2 is SNEGSKA (reference sequence). Trimming removed 6 bases at V and 7 bases at J, with 10 bases between. CDR3 length equals 11 residues. CDR3 sequence (DNA): TGCAGTGCCAAGTCTTGGAATGAGCAGTTCTTC. Translation: CSAKSWNEQFF.

This clonotype was found a few times. V gene TRBV3-1 combines with J gene TRBJ1-2; D uncertain. The CDR3 is 12 residues long. Germline V lookup: CDR1 LGHDT, CDR2 YNNKEL (reference sequence). The V end was cut by 3 bases, the J end by 8 bases, with 10 bases between. The CDR3 DNA reads as TGTGCCAGCAGCCAGTCTGGGCTAGGCTACACCTTC. This sequence encodes CASSQSGLGYTF.

The chain couples TRBV5-1 to TRBJ1-4, with TRBD1 matching over 7 bases. The V and J ends lost 5 bases and 2 bases, in that order; junction bases with no gene match: 6. The CDR3 runs to 15 residues. Per germline, CDR1 SGHRS and CDR2 YFSETQ. The CDR3 DNA is TGCGCCAGCAGGGCCACAGGGGCCACTAATGAAAAACTGTTTTTT. Residues: CASRATGATNEKLFF.

The chain has TRBV5-1 and TRBJ1-6, with a possible D match to TRBD1 (5 bases). This CDR3 comprises 15 residues. Germline-derived CDR1 and CDR2 are SGHRS and YFSETQ. Trimming took off 0 bases at V and 6 bases at J, with 10 bases between the two ends. The CDR3 reads CASSLGQLFNSPLHF. DNA of the CDR3: TGCGCCAGCAGCTTGGGACAGTTATTTAATTCACCCCTCCACTTT.

The V and J genes are TRBV7-2 and TRBJ2-3; D gene uncertain. The CDR3 is 15 amino acids. V dropped 4 bases and J dropped 6 bases, with 17 bases sitting between them. Germline V CDR1 and CDR2: SGHTA, FQGNSA. The CDR3 sequence is CASSSTPLPGDTQYF. In nucleotides, the CDR3 is TGTGCCAGCAGCTCGACGCCCCTACCCGGCGATACGCAGTATTTT.

Only a few counts were recorded for this clonotype. The V gene is TRBV5-1, the J gene TRBJ2-1; TRBD2 matches 14 bases. V was pared by 3 bases and J by 1 base, with 6 bases of the junction left unmatched. CDR3 length: 18 amino acids. The germline CDR1 and CDR2 sequences are SGHRS and YFSETQ. CDR3: CASSWGLAGDFSYNEQFF. Here the CDR3 DNA reads TGCGCCAGCAGCTGGGGACTAGCGGGAGATTTTTCCTACAATGAGCAGTTCTTC.

This clonotype was seen a handful of times. V gene TRBV11-2 combines with J gene TRBJ1-4; 7 bases are a match to TRBD1. The CDR3 consists of 13 residues. V lost 0 bases to trimming and J lost 11 bases; unmatched junction nucleotides: 3. Per germline, CDR1 SGHAT and CDR2 FQNNGV. CDR3 sequence reads: CASSLEPTGKLFF. CDR3 nucleotides: TGTGCCAGCAGCTTAGAGCCGACAGGGAAACTGTTTTTT.

The chain uses TRBV5-1 and TRBJ2-1, with 13 bases identical to TRBD2. CDR3 length: 15 amino acids. CDR1 and CDR2 from the germline V gene are SGHRS and YFSETQ. V shed 0 bases and J 9 bases; nucleotides not matched to a gene: 3. This CDR3 reads CASSLVLAGGSEQFF. In nucleotides, the CDR3 is TGCGCCAGCAGCTTGGTACTAGCGGGAGGGTCTGAGCAGTTCTTC. Full variable domain (outside the CDR3, taken from reference TRBV5-1 and TRBJ2-1): KAGVTQTPRYLIKTRGQQVTLSCSPISGHRSVSWYQQTPGQGLQFLFEYFSETQRNKGNFPGRFSGRQFSNSRSEMNVSTLELGDSALYLCASSLVLAGGSEQFFGPGTRLTVL.

This clonotype has more than one count but fewer than ten. The rearrangement links TRBV7-8 to TRBJ2-1; TRBD2 might be the D (6 bases). The V gene lost 4 bases and the J gene lost 6 bases, with 16 bases spanning the gap. Germline assignment: CDR1 SGHVS and CDR2 FQNEAQ. The CDR3 spans 15 residues. The CDR3 protein is CASSSDTGSINEQFF. The DNA for the CDR3 is TGTGCCAGCAGCTCCGACACCGGGAGCATCAATGAGCAGTTCTTC.

The chain carries TRBV15 and TRBJ2-1; no reliable D call. Germline V gene sequence: CDR1 LNHNV, CDR2 YYDKDF (reference sequence). Trimming cost V 3 bases and J 8 bases, with 11 bases left between them. The CDR3 sequence is 13 residues long. The CDR3 loop reads CATSRDATYEQFF. The CDR3 DNA reads TGTGCCACCAGCAGGGACGCGACCTATGAGCAGTTCTTC.

This clonotype was seen repeatedly, ten times or more. The CDR3 sequence: CASSPGTTDTQYF. CDR3 sequence (DNA): TGTGCCAGCAGTCCAGGGACCACAGATACGCAGTATTTT. The chain couples TRBV7-9 to TRBJ2-3, with D perhaps TRBD1 or TRBD2 (5 bases each). Germline V CDR1 and CDR2: SEHNR, FQNEAQ (reference sequence). The V gene lost 6 bases and the J gene lost 2 bases, with 9 bases spanning the gap. This CDR3 comprises 13 residues.

The chain is built from TRBV12-3 or TRBV12-4 and TRBJ1-1; D is unclear. This CDR3 is 14 amino acids long. Trimming took 6 bases from V and 1 from J, leaving 12 bases between them. CDR3 coding DNA: TGTGCCAGCAGCCAGACGGCCCCGAACACTGAAGCTTTCTTT. Its protein is CASSQTAPNTEAFF.

In this sample, this clonotype turned up a few times. The rearrangement joins TRBV5-1 to TRBJ2-1; D might be TRBD2 (7 bases). CDR1 and CDR2 from the germline V gene are SGHRS and YFSETQ. Deletions cut 0 bases from V and 2 bases from J, with 12 bases between. The length of the CDR3 is 16 residues. In DNA form, the CDR3 reads TGCGCCAGCAGCTTGGCGGGGGGCGCCCCCTACAATGAGCAGTTCTTC. Residues: CASSLAGGAPYNEQFF.

This clonotype was found a few times. The rearrangement uses TRBV5-1 and TRBJ2-1; TRBD2 aligns across 7 bases. Germline V lookup: CDR1 SGHRS, CDR2 YFSETQ. The J segment lost 9 bases and the V segment lost 0 bases, leaving 9 bases of the junction unmatched. The CDR3 totals 15 residues. CDR3 residues: CASSLVGRREAEQFF. For the CDR3, the DNA is TGCGCCAGCAGCTTGGTCGGGAGGAGGGAGGCTGAGCAGTTCTTC. Supplemented by reference TRBV5-1 and TRBJ2-1, the full variable domain reads KAGVTQTPRYLIKTRGQQVTLSCSPISGHRSVSWYQQTPGQGLQFLFEYFSETQRNKGNFPGRFSGRQFSNSRSEMNVSTLELGDSALYLCASSLVGRREAEQFFGPGTRLTVL.

This clonotype came up a few times. The DNA for the CDR3 is TGTGCCAGCAGCGGAACACCAGATTCACCCCTCCACTTT. Translating gives CASSGTPDSPLHF. The chain uses TRBV9 and TRBJ1-6, with D hard to call. The CDR3 runs 13 residues. Germline assignment: CDR1 SGDLS and CDR2 YYNGEE. V lost 3 bases and J lost 8, with 9 bases in between.

The chain uses TRBV9 and TRBJ2-3; TRBD2 matches 8 bases. The junction had 9 bases not matched to a gene; V was cut back by 3 bases and J by 0 bases. The CDR3 extends over 17 amino acids. Germline V CDR1 and CDR2: SGDLS, YYNGEE. The DNA of the CDR3 is TGTGCCAGCAGCGGACAGAAACTAGCGGTCAGCACAGATACGCAGTATTTT. Translated, it gives CASSGQKLAVSTDTQYF.

V usage is TRBV2 and J usage is TRBJ2-5, with a weak D call TRBD2 (5 bases). This CDR3 has 14 residues. V was trimmed by 3 bases and J by 5 bases, leaving 13 bases between them. From germline, CDR1 is SNHLY and CDR2 FYNNEI. This chain's CDR3 is CASSDSRVGETQYF. The CDR3 region has the DNA TGTGCCAGCAGTGATTCGAGGGTTGGGGAGACCCAGTACTTC.

This clonotype was seen only a few times. The chain couples TRBV28 to TRBJ1-1, with D hard to call. CDR1 and CDR2 (germline): MDHEN, SYDVKM. The CDR3 consists of 12 residues. V lost 6 bases and J lost 5, with 10 bases in between. The DNA of the CDR3 is TGTGCCAGCAGGTTACTGGGTACTGAAGCTTTCTTT. Its protein is CASRLLGTEAFF.

This clonotype was detected only a few times. The chain is built from TRBV5-1 and TRBJ2-3; D uncertain. Germline CDR1 and CDR2: SGHRS and YFSETQ. V was shortened by 0 bases and J by 3 bases, with 17 bases between the two germline ends. The CDR3 extends over 17 amino acids. CDR3 region: CASSLVASWSVTDTQYF. CDR3 nucleotides: TGCGCCAGCAGCTTGGTGGCCTCCTGGAGTGTAACAGATACGCAGTATTTT.

This chain links TRBV20-1 with TRBJ2-1, with TRBD2 matching over 12 bases. The CDR3 has 15 amino acids. V gave up 1 base and J gave up 9 bases; unmatched junction bases: 7. Looked up from germline, CDR1 is DFQATT and CDR2 is SNEGSKA (reference sequence). The CDR3 coding sequence is TGCAGTGCTAGAGTACCTAGCGGGAGGGCGAGTGAGCAGTTCTTC. It is translated as CSARVPSGRASEQFF.

This clonotype was seen only a few times. The chain links TRBV7-9 to TRBJ2-1; 7 positions match TRBD1. The CDR3 length is 16 residues. V lost 5 bases and J lost 1; bases outside the gene matches: 8. Germline values: CDR1 SEHNR, CDR2 FQNEAQ (reference sequence). CDR3 DNA: TGTGCCAGCAGCCTAACAGGGGCCACTTCCTACAATGAGCAGTTCTTC. Its protein product is CASSLTGATSYNEQFF.

This chain joins TRBV7-2 and TRBJ1-6; D may be TRBD1 (5 bases). Trimming removed 8 bases from V and 6 bases from J, with 11 bases in between. The CDR3 is made up of 13 amino acids. Germline V lookup: CDR1 SGHTA, CDR2 FQGNSA. CDR3 residues: CASSGGVNSPLHF. Here the CDR3 DNA reads TGTGCCAGCTCCGGGGGGGTTAATTCACCCCTCCACTTT.

The chain carries TRBV20-1 and TRBJ2-5, with 7 bases aligning to TRBD2. This CDR3 has 12 residues. Germline V gene data show CDR1 as DFQATT and CDR2 as SNEGSKA (reference sequence). V shed 0 bases and J 9 bases; nucleotides not matched to a gene: 4. CDR3 nucleotides: TGCAGTGCTAGAGATCGGGAGGAGGCCCAGTACTTC. It specifies CSARDREEAQYF.

Written as DNA, the CDR3 is TGTGCCAGCACAGGGGTCGGTTACAATGAGCAGTTCTTC. Encoded protein: CASTGVGYNEQFF. The rearrangement links TRBV7-2 to TRBJ2-1; D is perhaps TRBD1 (6 bases). The length of the CDR3 is 13 residues. Germline CDR1 SGHTA, CDR2 FQGNSA. V lost 7 bases and J lost 4, with 11 bases in between.

This clonotype was counted only a few times. This CDR3 reads CASSADRVGGNTIYF. The DNA of the CDR3 is TGTGCCAGCAGCGCCGACAGGGTAGGAGGAAACACCATATATTTT. The gene calls are TRBV7-6 and TRBJ1-3, with 7 bases lining up with TRBD1. In germline, CDR1 is SGHVS, CDR2 FNYEAQ. V lost 5 bases and J lost 4; bases outside the gene matches: 8. CDR3 length: 15 amino acids.

This clonotype was seen repeatedly, ten times or more. J is TRBJ1-2 and V is TRBV12-3 or TRBV12-4, with 11 bases that match TRBD1. The CDR3 is made up of 15 amino acids. V dropped 6 bases and J dropped 4; count of bases not matched to a gene: 7. CDR3 residues: CASSRPGTGGYGYTF. The DNA for the CDR3 is TGTGCCAGCAGCCGACCCGGGACAGGGGGCTATGGCTACACCTTC.

The V gene is TRBV12-3 or TRBV12-4, the J gene TRBJ2-7; 7 bases match TRBD2. This CDR3 comprises 16 residues. V shed 2 bases and J 0 bases; nucleotides not matched to a gene: 7. CDR3 loop: CASSLRSSGSSYEQYF. Written as DNA, the CDR3 is TGTGCCAGCAGTTTAAGGTCTAGCGGTAGCTCCTACGAGCAGTACTTC.

This clonotype was counted at least ten times. This rearrangement joins TRBV12-3 or TRBV12-4 to TRBJ1-3, with 8 bases aligning to TRBD1. CDR3 length: 15 amino acids. Unmatched junction bases numbered 1, after V lost 1 base and J lost 2 bases. CDR3 in amino acids: CASSLVQGAGNTIYF. The CDR3 DNA sequence: TGTGCCAGCAGTTTAGTACAGGGGGCTGGAAACACCATATATTTT.

The chain uses TRBV20-1 and TRBJ2-7; 9 positions agree with TRBD2. V was pared by 3 bases and J by 2 bases, with 5 bases of the junction left unmatched. The CDR3 contains 14 residues. Germline CDR1 is DFQATT and CDR2 is SNEGSKA (reference sequence). CDR3 sequence (DNA): TGCAGTGCTAGCGGTAGCGGGAGCACCTACGAGCAGTACTTC. Residues: CSASGSGSTYEQYF.